The T cell receptor (beta chain) described here comes from a study of cytomegalovirus exposure and HLA in healthy donors. General study results and limits: It was about 180 TCR beta chains that were listed as cytomegalovirus-associated. Specificity of a few CMV-associated chains for CMV antigens was verified in vitro.

The CDR3 is 16 amino acids. Germline V CDR1 and CDR2: SEHNR, FQNEAQ (reference sequence). With V trimmed by 7 bases and J by 6 bases, 16 bases remained unmatched. To note about this clone: Its target is not known.

The method was immunoSEQ multiplex PCR; TCRdb's version includes in-frame clones alone and lacks a portion of them. The repertoire includes some 170,000 clones, around 96% of them detected once, and about 0.89% sits in the top ten. The specimen sequenced was PBMCs. This chain joins TRBV7-9 and TRBJ2-3; TRBD1 matches at 7 bases. This TCR was sampled from a woman between 18 and 29 years old in good health and CMV-seronegative. The CDR3 region has the DNA TGTGCCAGCACCAACCCGAGCAAAGGGGGCGGGGATACGCAGTATTTT. Its translation is CASTNPSKGGGDTQYF.